This passage covers 20 T cell receptor beta chains from one sample sequenced in a study of identical twins. TCRdb processed the 5' RACE reads anew with MiXCR; each CDR3 protein has one entry. Of roughly 350,000 distinct CDR3 sequences in the sample, about 10% were seen once. The sample comprised naive T cells sorted from blood. The origin of the receptors is a woman between 50 and 59 years old in good health.

This clonotype was found a few times. The chain employs TRBV20-1 and TRBJ2-1; 8 bases match TRBD2. CDR3 length equals 15 residues. Germline lookup yields CDR1 DFQATT and CDR2 SNEGSKA (reference sequence). V gave up 5 bases and J gave up 6 bases; unmatched junction bases: 12. In nucleotides, the CDR3 is TGCAGTGCTGCACCCGGACTAGCCCGGGGCAATGAGCAGTTCTTC. This translates into CSAAPGLARGNEQFF.

The chain carries TRBV5-1 and TRBJ2-5; tentative D call: TRBD2 (5 bases). Trimming stripped 0 bases from V and 4 bases from J, with 13 bases between. The germline CDR1 and CDR2 sequences are SGHRS and YFSETQ. The CDR3 extends over 15 amino acids. The CDR3 DNA reads as TGCGCCAGCAGCTTGGACGGGATAAACGCAGAGACCCAGTACTTC. Residues: CASSLDGINAETQYF.

This clonotype was detected ten times or more. The chain links TRBV11-2 to TRBJ2-4, with TRBD1 identical over 8 bases. Germline-derived CDR1 and CDR2 are SGHAT and FQNNGV. The V segment lost 1 base and the J segment 0 bases; nucleotides outside the gene matches: 11. The CDR3 spans 19 residues. In DNA, the CDR3 is TGTGCCAGCAGCTTAGTACGGGACAGGAATGTTAAAGCCAAAAACATTCAGTACTTC. This gives the protein CASSLVRDRNVKAKNIQYF.

This clonotype was counted a few times. The J gene is TRBJ2-7, the V gene TRBV6-6, with D tentatively TRBD2 (5 bases). V was shortened by 2 bases and J by 3 bases, with 11 bases between the two germline ends. Germline V gene sequence: CDR1 MNHNY, CDR2 SVGAGI (reference sequence). CDR3 length: 14 amino acids. CDR3 in DNA: TGTGCCAGCAGTTACGGTCTAGCCAACTACGAGCAGTACTTC. Translating it yields CASSYGLANYEQYF.

The chain joins TRBV20-1 to TRBJ2-7; D is possibly TRBD2 (6 bases). The CDR3 extends over 15 amino acids. The V and J ends lost 0 bases and 7 bases respectively, with 19 bases between them. Germline lookup yields CDR1 DFQATT and CDR2 SNEGSKA (reference sequence). The CDR3 protein is CSARERGGGLREQYF. In DNA form, the CDR3 reads TGCAGTGCTAGAGAACGCGGCGGAGGGCTGAGGGAGCAGTACTTC.

This clonotype was detected a few times. V usage is TRBV11-1 and J usage is TRBJ2-3, with 13 bases matching TRBD2. The CDR3 runs to 16 residues. Germline CDR1 and CDR2: SGHAT and FQDESV (reference sequence). V gave up 5 bases and J gave up 6 bases; unmatched junction bases: 8. The CDR3 spells CASSRKGLAGDDTQYF. The CDR3 DNA follows: TGTGCCAGCAGCCGCAAAGGACTAGCGGGAGACGATACGCAGTATTTT.

V and J are TRBV19 and TRBJ1-1; D unresolved. The CDR3 length is 12 residues. V was trimmed by 9 bases and J by 0 bases, leaving 8 bases between them. CDR1 LNHDA and CDR2 SQIVND come from the germline V gene (reference sequence). The CDR3 loop is CASYSMNTEAFF. In DNA, the CDR3 is TGTGCCAGCTATAGTATGAACACTGAAGCTTTCTTT.

The V and J genes are TRBV4-1 and TRBJ2-7; D may be TRBD1 or TRBD2 (5 bases each). Germline CDR1 MGHRA, CDR2 YSYEKL. The length of the CDR3 is 15 residues. V lost 1 base and J lost 3, with 13 bases in between. Written as DNA, the CDR3 is TGCGCCAGCAGCCAAGTTCCGGGACCCAGCTACGAGCAGTACGTC. Translated: CASSQVPGPSYEQYV.

At least ten counts were recorded for this clonotype. The V call is TRBV24-1, the J call TRBJ2-1; 12 positions match TRBD2. Trimming removed 4 bases from V and 6 bases from J; junction bases left unmatched: 3. Germline V CDR1 and CDR2: KGHDR, SFDVKD. This CDR3 contains 15 residues. Here the CDR3 DNA reads TGTGCCACCAGTGACCGGGGACTAGCGGGCAATGAGCAGTTCTTC. Amino acid sequence: CATSDRGLAGNEQFF.

V is TRBV29-1 and J is TRBJ2-3, with 12 bases lining up with TRBD2. The CDR3 is 14 residues long. The V gene's germline CDR1 is SQVTM and CDR2 ANQGSEA. V shed 7 bases and J 4 bases; nucleotides not matched to a gene: 6. CDR3 bases: TGCAGCGAATTACTAGCGGGAGGCCCAGATACGCAGTATTTT. This translates into CSELLAGGPDTQYF.

The chain uses TRBV7-9 and TRBJ2-2, with 7 bases fitting TRBD2. The CDR3 spans 16 residues. Trimming removed 4 bases from V and 0 bases from J; junction bases left unmatched: 5. Germline assignment: CDR1 SEHNR and CDR2 FQNEAQ (reference sequence). The CDR3 nucleotides are TGTGCCAGCAGCTCCCGGGACTATGCGAACACCGGGGAGCTGTTTTTT. Its protein is CASSSRDYANTGELFF.

This clonotype was observed at least ten times. The rearrangement links TRBV12-3 or TRBV12-4 to TRBJ2-5, with D perhaps given as TRBD1 or TRBD2 (5 bases each). The CDR3 is 14 amino acids. Trimming took 6 bases from V and 4 from J, leaving 15 bases between them. CDR3 DNA sequence: TGTGCCAGCAGCTTGGCGGGTGGGGGAGAGACCCAGTACTTC. It translates to CASSLAGGGETQYF.

This clonotype turned up a few times. The chain recombines TRBV6-1 with TRBJ1-2, with TRBD1 as a possible D gene (6 bases). Germline loops: CDR1 MNHNS, CDR2 SASEGT. The CDR3 spans 11 residues. V lost 6 bases and J 7 bases, leaving 9 bases between the germline ends. The CDR3 region has the DNA TGTGCCAGCAGGGGGGCTGGTGGCTACACCTTC. Translating gives CASRGAGGYTF.

This clonotype was seen ten or more times. The V call is TRBV5-1, the J call TRBJ2-2, with D unclear. The CDR3 consists of 12 residues. Trimming pared 4 bases from V and 3 bases from J, leaving 4 bases between. CDR1 and CDR2 from the germline V gene are SGHRS and YFSETQ. In nucleotides, the CDR3 is TGCGCCAGCAGCATTGACACCGGGGAGCTGTTTTTT. The encoded protein is CASSIDTGELFF.

This clonotype was observed a handful of times. This sequence joins TRBV5-1 and TRBJ2-1; 8 positions agree with TRBD1. V lost 0 bases and J lost 1; bases outside the gene matches: 3. From germline, CDR1 is SGHRS and CDR2 YFSETQ. This CDR3 is 16 amino acids long. CDR3 in amino acids: CASSLGGQVSYNEQFF. The DNA for the CDR3 is TGCGCCAGCAGCTTGGGGGGACAGGTGTCCTACAATGAGCAGTTCTTC.

The chain uses TRBV30 and TRBJ1-2, with 10 bases aligning to TRBD1. V lost 4 bases to trimming and J lost 4 bases; unmatched junction nucleotides: 6. Germline CDR1 and CDR2: GTSNPN and SVGIG (reference sequence). CDR3 length: 14 amino acids. The CDR3 sequence: CAWTPDRGIYGYTF. The CDR3, as DNA: TGTGCCTGGACCCCGGACAGGGGGATCTATGGCTACACCTTC. Full variable domain (outside the CDR3, taken from reference TRBV30 and TRBJ1-2): SQTIHQWPATLVQPVGSPLSLECTVEGTSNPNLYWYRQAAGRGLQLLFYSVGIGQISSEVPQNLSASRPQDRQFILSSKKLLLSDSGFYLCAWTPDRGIYGYTFGSGTRLTVV.

This clonotype was counted at least ten times. The chain recombines TRBV6-5 with TRBJ2-2; unclear D gene. This CDR3 is 15 amino acids long. Germline loops: CDR1 MNHEY, CDR2 SVGAGI. Trimming took off 2 bases at V and 4 bases at J, with 11 bases between the two ends. Written as DNA, the CDR3 is TGTGCCAGCAGTTACGGTTTTTCGTCCACCGGGGAGCTGTTTTTT. Encoded protein: CASSYGFSSTGELFF.

The V and J genes are TRBV14 and TRBJ2-3; D is ambiguous. V lost 4 bases and J lost 3, with 8 bases in between. The CDR3 contains 13 residues. Germline CDR1 SGHDN, CDR2 FVKESK. The CDR3 spells CASSLVVTDTQYF. The CDR3 region has the DNA TGTGCCAGCAGCCTTGTGGTGACAGATACGCAGTATTTT. The full variable domain, in which reference TRBV14 and TRBJ2-3 provide the parts outside the CDR3, is EAGVTQFPSHSVIEKGQTVTLRCDPISGHDNLYWYRRVMGKEIKFLLHFVKESKQDESGMPNNRFLAERTGGTYSTLKVQPAELEDSGVYFCASSLVVTDTQYFGPGTRLTVL.

The sample holds many counts of this clonotype. V usage is TRBV12-3 or TRBV12-4 and J usage is TRBJ2-5; TRBD2 aligns across 8 bases. V lost 5 bases and J lost 1; bases outside the gene matches: 6. This CDR3 region has 15 residues. CDR3 in amino acids: CASSQTGTSQETQYF. The CDR3 DNA is TGTGCCAGCAGTCAGACCGGGACTAGCCAAGAGACCCAGTACTTC.

This clonotype was counted ten times or more. The chain combines TRBV27 with TRBJ2-1; perhaps D is TRBD1 or TRBD2 (5 bases each). Trimming took off 5 bases at V and 1 base at J, with 12 bases between the two ends. The CDR3 extends over 15 amino acids. Per germline, CDR1 MNHEY and CDR2 SMNVEV (reference sequence). This chain's CDR3 is CASSTPGQSYNEQFF. DNA of the CDR3: TGTGCCAGCAGTACTCCGGGGCAGTCCTACAATGAGCAGTTCTTC.